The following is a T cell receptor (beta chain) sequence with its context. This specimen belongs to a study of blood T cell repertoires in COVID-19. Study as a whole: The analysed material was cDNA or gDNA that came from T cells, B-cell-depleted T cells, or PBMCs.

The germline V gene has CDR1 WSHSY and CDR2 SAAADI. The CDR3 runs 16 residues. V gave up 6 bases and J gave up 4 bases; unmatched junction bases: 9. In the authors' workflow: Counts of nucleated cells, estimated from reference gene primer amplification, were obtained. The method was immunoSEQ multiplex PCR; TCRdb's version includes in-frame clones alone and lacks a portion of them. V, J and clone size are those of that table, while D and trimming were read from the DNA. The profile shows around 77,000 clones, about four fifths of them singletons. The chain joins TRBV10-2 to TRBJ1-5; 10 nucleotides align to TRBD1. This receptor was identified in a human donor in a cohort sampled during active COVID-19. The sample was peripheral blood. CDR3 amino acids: CASSPPGQGINQPQHF. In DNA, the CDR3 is TGCGCCAGCAGCCCGCCGGGACAGGGGATTAATCAGCCCCAGCATTTT.